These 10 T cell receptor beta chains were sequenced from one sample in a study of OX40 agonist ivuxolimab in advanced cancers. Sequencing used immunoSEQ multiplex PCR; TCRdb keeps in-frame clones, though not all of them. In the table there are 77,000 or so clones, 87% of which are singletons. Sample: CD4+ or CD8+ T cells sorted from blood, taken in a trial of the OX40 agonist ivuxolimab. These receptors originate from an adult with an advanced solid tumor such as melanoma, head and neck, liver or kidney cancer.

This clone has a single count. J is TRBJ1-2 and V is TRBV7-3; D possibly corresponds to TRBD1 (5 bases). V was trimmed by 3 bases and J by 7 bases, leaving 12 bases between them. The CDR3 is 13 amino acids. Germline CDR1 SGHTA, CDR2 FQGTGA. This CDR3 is CASSFPGLSGYTF. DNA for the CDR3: TGTGCCAGCAGCTTCCCAGGGTTGAGTGGCTACACCTTC.

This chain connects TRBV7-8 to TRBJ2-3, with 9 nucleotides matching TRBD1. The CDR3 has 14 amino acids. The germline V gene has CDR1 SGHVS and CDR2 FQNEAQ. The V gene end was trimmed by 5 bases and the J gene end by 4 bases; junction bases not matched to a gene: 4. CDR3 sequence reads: CASSVTGGADTQYF. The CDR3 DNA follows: TGTGCCAGCAGCGTGACAGGGGGTGCAGATACGCAGTATTTT.

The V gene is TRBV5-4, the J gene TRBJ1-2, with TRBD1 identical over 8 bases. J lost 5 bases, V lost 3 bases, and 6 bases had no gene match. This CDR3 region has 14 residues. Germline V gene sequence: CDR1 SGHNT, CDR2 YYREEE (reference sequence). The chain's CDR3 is CASSSGQAKYGYTF. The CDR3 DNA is TGTGCCAGCAGCTCGGGACAGGCGAAGTATGGCTACACCTTC.

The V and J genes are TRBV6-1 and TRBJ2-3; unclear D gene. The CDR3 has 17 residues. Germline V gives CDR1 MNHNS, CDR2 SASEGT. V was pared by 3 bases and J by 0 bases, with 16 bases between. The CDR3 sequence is CASSEGLSGSSTDTQYF. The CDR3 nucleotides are TGTGCCAGCAGTGAGGGCCTTTCCGGGTCTAGCACAGATACGCAGTATTTT.

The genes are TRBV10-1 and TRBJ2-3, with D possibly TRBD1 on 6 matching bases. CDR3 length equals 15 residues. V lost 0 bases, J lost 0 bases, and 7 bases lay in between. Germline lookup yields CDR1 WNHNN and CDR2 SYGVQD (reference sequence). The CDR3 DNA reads TGCGCCAGCAGTGAGTCGAGGGGGAGCACAGATACGCAGTATTTT. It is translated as CASSESRGSTDTQYF.

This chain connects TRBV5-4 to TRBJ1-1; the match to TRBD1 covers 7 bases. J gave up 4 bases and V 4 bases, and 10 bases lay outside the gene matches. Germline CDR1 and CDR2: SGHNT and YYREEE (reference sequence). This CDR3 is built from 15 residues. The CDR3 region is CASSLRGGKTTEAFF. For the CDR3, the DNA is TGTGCCAGCAGCCTCAGGGGGGGCAAGACCACTGAAGCTTTCTTT.

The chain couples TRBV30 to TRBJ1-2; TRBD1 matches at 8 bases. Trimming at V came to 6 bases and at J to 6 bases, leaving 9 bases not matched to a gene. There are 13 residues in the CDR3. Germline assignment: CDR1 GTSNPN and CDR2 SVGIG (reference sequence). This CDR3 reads CACIGQGANGYTF. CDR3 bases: TGTGCCTGTATAGGGCAGGGGGCAAATGGCTACACCTTC.

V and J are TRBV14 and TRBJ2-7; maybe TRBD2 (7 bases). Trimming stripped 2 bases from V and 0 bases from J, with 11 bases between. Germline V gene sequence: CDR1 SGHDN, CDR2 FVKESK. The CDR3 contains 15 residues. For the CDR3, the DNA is TGTGCCAGCAGCCAACCTGGGGGGGCCTCCTACGAGCAGTACTTC. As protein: CASSQPGGASYEQYF.

The CDR3 spells CASREQGDGYTF. CDR3 DNA: TGTGCCAGCAGGGAACAGGGGGATGGCTACACCTTC. This chain connects TRBV6-5 to TRBJ1-2; 8 bases match TRBD1. The CDR3 is made up of 12 amino acids. J was trimmed by 6 bases and V by 6 bases; bases with no gene match: 3. The germline gives CDR1 MNHEY, CDR2 SVGAGI.

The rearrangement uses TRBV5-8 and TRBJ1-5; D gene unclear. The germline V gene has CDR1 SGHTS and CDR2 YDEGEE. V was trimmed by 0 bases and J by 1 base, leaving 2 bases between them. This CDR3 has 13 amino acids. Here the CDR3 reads CASSLGSNQPQHF. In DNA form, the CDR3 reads TGTGCCAGCAGCTTGGGAAGCAATCAGCCCCAGCATTTT.